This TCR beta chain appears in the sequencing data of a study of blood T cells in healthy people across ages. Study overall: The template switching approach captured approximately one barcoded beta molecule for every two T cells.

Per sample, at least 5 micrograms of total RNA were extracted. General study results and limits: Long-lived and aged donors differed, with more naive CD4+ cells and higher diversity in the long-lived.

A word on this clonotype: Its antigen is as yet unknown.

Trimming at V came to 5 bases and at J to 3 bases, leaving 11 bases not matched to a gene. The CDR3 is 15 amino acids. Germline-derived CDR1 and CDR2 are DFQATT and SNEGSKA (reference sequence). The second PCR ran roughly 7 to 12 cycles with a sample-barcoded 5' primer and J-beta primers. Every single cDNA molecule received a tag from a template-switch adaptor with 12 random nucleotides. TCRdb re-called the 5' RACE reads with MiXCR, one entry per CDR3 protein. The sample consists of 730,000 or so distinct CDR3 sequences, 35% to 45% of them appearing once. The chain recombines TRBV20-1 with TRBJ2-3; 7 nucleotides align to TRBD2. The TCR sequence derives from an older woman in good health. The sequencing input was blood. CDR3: CSAFRGGSGTDTQYF. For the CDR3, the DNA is TGCAGTGCTTTCCGGGGCGGGAGTGGGACAGATACGCAGTATTTT.